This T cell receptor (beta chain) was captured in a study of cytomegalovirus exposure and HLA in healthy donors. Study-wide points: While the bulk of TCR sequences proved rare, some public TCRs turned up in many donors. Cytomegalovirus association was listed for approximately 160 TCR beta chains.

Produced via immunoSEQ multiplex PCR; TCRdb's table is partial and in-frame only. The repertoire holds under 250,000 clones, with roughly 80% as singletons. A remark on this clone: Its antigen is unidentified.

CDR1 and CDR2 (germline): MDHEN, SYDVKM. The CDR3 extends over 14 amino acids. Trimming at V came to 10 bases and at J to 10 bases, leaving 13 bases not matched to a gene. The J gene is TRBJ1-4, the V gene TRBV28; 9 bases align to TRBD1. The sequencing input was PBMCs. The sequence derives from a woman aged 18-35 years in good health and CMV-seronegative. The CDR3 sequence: CATLGGTGKRKLFF. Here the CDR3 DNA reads TGTGCCACTCTAGGGGGGACAGGGAAGAGAAAACTGTTTTTT.